This TCR beta chain was recovered during a study of cytomegalovirus exposure and HLA in healthy donors. Sampled while nominally healthy, donors likely had unrecorded immune exposures. The PCR employed 60 Vbeta primers together with 13 Jbeta primers. Data came from immunoSEQ multiplex PCR; TCRdb stores just in-frame clones and leaves some out. Of around 38,000 clones detected, around three fifths appear once; the ten largest clones hold roughly 18%. Trimming stripped 9 bases from V and 7 bases from J, with 24 bases between. The CDR3 runs 15 residues. Germline V lookup: CDR1 LNHDA, CDR2 SQIVND (reference sequence).

This clonotype was obtained from a man aged 50-59 years in good health and CMV-seropositive. Material: PBMCs. The rearrangement uses TRBV19 and TRBJ1-2; D uncertain. As DNA, the CDR3 is TGTGCCAGCCGCACCCCTGGGGAGCTCAGAGGTGGCTACACCTTC. This translates into CASRTPGELRGGYTF. Filled out from reference TRBV19 and TRBJ1-2, the complete variable domain reads DGGITQSPKYLFRKEGQNVTLSCEQNLNHDAMYWYRQDPGQGLRLIYYSQIVNDFQKGDIAEGYSVSREKKESFPLTVTSAQKNPTAFYLCASRTPGELRGGYTFGSGTRLTVV.